This entry concerns a single TCR beta chain. As yet, its antigen is unknown. This entry is derived from a study of beta chain features in type 1 diabetes. Study conclusions and caveats: There was a moderate but significant shortening of TCRB CDR3s in all four CD4+ subsets of Type 1 diabetes patients.

The germline gives CDR1 SSHAT, CDR2 FNYEAQ (reference sequence). This CDR3 comprises 16 residues. The junction had 5 bases not matched to a gene; V was cut back by 1 base and J by 2 bases. Expressed TCRB transcripts were sequenced because the entire RNA isolate underwent reverse transcription. Around 3.7 million reads was the average for naive, central memory and regulatory T cell samples. The repertoire was sequenced with immunoSEQ multiplex PCR; TCRdb's copy has only in-frame clones and lacks some. The sample consists of about 650,000 clones, 9.5% to 15% of them appearing once. The clonotype comes from a man under 40 with type 1 diabetes. The sequenced sample consisted of naive CD4+ T cells from blood. The chain has TRBV7-7 and TRBJ2-5; 9 bases match TRBD1. CDR3 in amino acids: CASSLVGTGRQETQYF. The CDR3, as DNA: TGTGCCAGCAGCTTAGTGGGGACAGGGAGACAAGAGACCCAGTACTTC.